This TCR beta chain emerged from a study of blood T cell repertoires in COVID-19. Study as a whole: Samples taken during acute and convalescent COVID-19 were collected in the United States, Italy and Spain. T cells, B-cell-depleted T cells, or PBMCs provided the cDNA or gDNA that served as material.

The data were produced by immunoSEQ multiplex PCR, yet TCRdb's version contains in-frame clones alone and is incomplete. The data contain fewer than 350,000 clones, 85% of them singletons. Participants' reported clinical history set cohort assignment. The clonotype was recovered from a woman aged 25-40 years who had been exposed to COVID-19. Sequencing was carried out using PBMCs or T cells enriched from blood (not recorded which).

CDR3 bases: TGTGCCAGCAGCAAAAGGGGGAGCTCCTACAATGAGCAGTTCTTC. Translated, it gives CASSKRGSSYNEQFF. The gene calls are TRBV21-1 and TRBJ2-1; the table names TRBD1, a call not compared with the DNA. TRBV21-1 is a recognized pseudogene. The CDR3 contains 15 residues.